This is a list of T cell receptor beta chains from one sample in a study of blood T cell repertoires in COVID-19. Using immunoSEQ multiplex PCR, the repertoire was profiled, and TCRdb retains in-frame clones only, with some absent. The table lists a few hundred thousand clones, more than 70% of them singletons. The sample comprised peripheral blood. These receptors were taken from a woman aged 45-65 years with acute or convalescent COVID-19. CDR3s include the opening cysteine and the closing phenylalanine or tryptophan. D genes are given only for firm matches. Clone size appears in some rows only: once, few, many, or a class for an expanded clone.

d_call	clone_size	v_call	j_call	cdr3_nt	cdr3_aa
TRBD2	NA	TRBV5-1	TRBJ2-3	TGCGCCAGCAGCACGGGACTAGCGGGGCCTAGCACAGATACGCAGTATTTT	CASSTGLAGPSTDTQYF
NA	NA	TRBV11-1	TRBJ2-1	TGTGCCAGCAGTTCCGACAGAAACAATGAGCAGTTCTTC	CASSSDRNNEQFF
TRBD2	once	TRBV5-5	TRBJ2-7	TGTGCCAGCACCGTGGCCCTAGCGGGCGCCTACGAGCAGTACTTC	CASTVALAGAYEQYF
TRBD2	NA	TRBV7-2	TRBJ2-4	TGTGCCAGCAGCCCTACTAGCGGGAGGGCCAAAAACATTCAGTACTTC	CASSPTSGRAKNIQYF
TRBD1	once	TRBV29-1	TRBJ2-7	TGCAGCGTCTCGGGACAGGGGTCCTACGAGCAGTACTTC	CSVSGQGSYEQYF
NA	NA	TRBV10-3	TRBJ2-1	TGTGCCATCAGTGAGATAGCACGTAGTCGGGGCAATGAGCAGTTCTTC	CAISEIARSRGNEQFF
TRBD1	NA	TRBV28	TRBJ1-2	TGTGCCAGCAGTTTAGGGGGGACAGCTTACTATGGCTACACCTTC	CASSLGGTAYYGYTF
TRBD2	NA	TRBV7-2	TRBJ2-1	TGTGCCAGCACCCCCTTAATAGCGGGAGGTTACAATGAGCAGTTCTTC	CASTPLIAGGYNEQFF
TRBD2	NA	TRBV5-1	TRBJ2-1	TGCGCCAGCAGTGAGACTAGCGGGAGTAATGAGCAGTTCTTC	CASSETSGSNEQFF
NA	NA	TRBV27	TRBJ1-2	TGTGCCAGCAGACCTCCCGGGTCCCCAAGCGGCTACACCTTC	CASRPPGSPSGYTF
TRBD2	NA	TRBV19	TRBJ2-3	TGTGCCGTGAAAGGGCGGGAGGGACCGGATACGCAGTATTTT	CAVKGREGPDTQYF
TRBD2	NA	TRBV5-1	TRBJ2-1	TGCGCCAGCAGCTTGAGGGGACTAGCGGGAGAGGATGAGCAGTTCTTC	CASSLRGLAGEDEQFF
TRBD2	NA	TRBV20-1	TRBJ2-7	TGCAGTGCTAGTGTACTAGCGGGAGGTCTCGAGCAGTACTTC	CSASVLAGGLEQYF
NA	NA	TRBV12-3/TRBV12-4	TRBJ2-5	TGTGCCAGCCTCCAAAGGGGTCGGGAGACCCAGTACTTC	CASLQRGRETQYF
TRBD2	NA	TRBV27	TRBJ2-7	TGTGCCAGCAGCCCCGTAGCGGGTTCGACCTACGAGCAGTACTTC	CASSPVAGSTYEQYF
NA	NA	TRBV18	TRBJ1-1	TGTGCCAGCTCACCACAGACAAACACTGAAGCTTTCTTT	CASSPQTNTEAFF
TRBD1	few	TRBV4-2	TRBJ2-7	TGTGCCAGCAGCCAAGGCGTGCAGGGGGCTTACGAGCAGTACTTC	CASSQGVQGAYEQYF
TRBD2	NA	TRBV29-1	TRBJ2-7	TGCAGCGTTGAAGTCGGGAGGTCCTCCTACGAGCAGTACTTC	CSVEVGRSSYEQYF
NA	once	TRBV9	TRBJ1-3	TGTGCCAGCAGCACCGAGACAGGTTCTGGAAACACCATATATTTT	CASSTETGSGNTIYF
TRBD2	NA	TRBV11-2	TRBJ2-1	TGTGCCAGCAGCCTACTAGCGGGAGGATCAAATGAGCAGTTCTTC	CASSLLAGGSNEQFF
NA	NA	TRBV10-3	TRBJ1-3	TGTGCCATCATGCCAGGGGCCGGAAACACCATATATTTT	CAIMPGAGNTIYF
TRBD1	once	TRBV19	TRBJ1-5	TGTGCCAGTGAACCGGGACAGGGGCGGGATCAGCCCCAGCATTTT	CASEPGQGRDQPQHF
NA	NA	TRBV27	TRBJ1-1	TGTGCCAGCAGCTTAACAGGGTACACTGAAGCTTTCTTT	CASSLTGYTEAFF
TRBD2	NA	TRBV7-9	TRBJ2-1	TGTGCCATCCCATTTTTCGAGCGGGATAGGGAGCAGTTCTTC	CAIPFFERDREQFF
NA	once	TRBV3-1/TRBV3-2	TRBJ1-1	TGTGCCAGCAGCCCGGGCCGCGGGGAGGGGACGAACACTGAAGCTTTCTTT	CASSPGRGEGTNTEAFF
NA	NA	TRBV2	TRBJ2-7	TGTGCCAGCAGGGACAGCTCCTACGAGCAGTACTTC	CASRDSSYEQYF
TRBD2	NA	TRBV5-1	TRBJ2-1	TGCGCCAGCAGCCCAGGGACTAGCTGGGATGAGCAGTTCTTC	CASSPGTSWDEQFF
NA	NA	TRBV19	TRBJ2-5	TGTGCCAGTAGTACGGGGGAGACCCAGTACTTC	CASSTGETQYF
NA	NA	TRBV30	TRBJ1-1	TGTGCCTGGTGCACTTTCCGGGACCCACAGGGAAAGACTGAAGCTTTCTTT	CAWCTFRDPQGKTEAFF
TRBD1	NA	TRBV5-8	TRBJ2-7	TGTGCCAGCAGCACAGGGGCGGGACAGGGGGCGTTGTCCGAGCAGTACTTC	CASSTGAGQGALSEQYF
NA	NA	TRBV28	TRBJ1-2	TGTGCCAGCAGGGTCAGGGGATATGGCTACACCTTC	CASRVRGYGYTF
TRBD1	NA	TRBV5-1	TRBJ1-2	TGCGCCAGCAGCTTGGCCGGACAGGGAGGCGGCGGCTACACCTTC	CASSLAGQGGGGYTF
TRBD2	NA	TRBV6-4	TRBJ2-3	TGTGCCAGCAAAGCGGGAGGGAGGTCAGATACGCAGTATTTT	CASKAGGRSDTQYF
NA	NA	TRBV6-1	TRBJ1-1	TGTGCCAGCAGTGAAGCTCGAGCACCTGAAGCTTTCTTT	CASSEARAPEAFF
NA	NA	TRBV18	TRBJ1-1	TGTGCCAGCTCACCTTTTTTCAGTAAAGGAGCGATGGGGGGCACTGAAGCTTTCTTT	CASSPFFSKGAMGGTEAFF
TRBD1	NA	TRBV19	TRBJ1-3	TGTGCCAGTAGTGCCCTAGGGACAGGGCGATATTTT	CASSALGTGRYF
NA	once	TRBV7-2	TRBJ2-6	TGTGCCAGCAGCGCCAGGGTCTCTGGGGCCAACGTCCTGACTTTC	CASSARVSGANVLTF